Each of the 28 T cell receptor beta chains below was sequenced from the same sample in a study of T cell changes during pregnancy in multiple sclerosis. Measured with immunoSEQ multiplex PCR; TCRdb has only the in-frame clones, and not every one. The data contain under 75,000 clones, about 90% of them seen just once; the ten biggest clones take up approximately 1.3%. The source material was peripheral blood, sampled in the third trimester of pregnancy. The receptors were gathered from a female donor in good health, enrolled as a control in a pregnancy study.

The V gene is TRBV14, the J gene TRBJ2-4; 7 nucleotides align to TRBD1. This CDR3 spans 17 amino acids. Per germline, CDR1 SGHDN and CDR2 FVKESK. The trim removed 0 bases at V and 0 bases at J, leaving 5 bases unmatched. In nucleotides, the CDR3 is TGTGCCAGCAGCCAAGAGACAGGGTTCCCAGCCAAAAACATTCAGTACTTC. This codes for CASSQETGFPAKNIQYF.

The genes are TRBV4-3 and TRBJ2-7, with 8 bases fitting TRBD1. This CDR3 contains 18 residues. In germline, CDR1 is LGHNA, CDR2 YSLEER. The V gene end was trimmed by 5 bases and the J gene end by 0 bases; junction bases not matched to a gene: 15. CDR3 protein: CASSGGYGGQGYSYEQYF. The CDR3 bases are TGCGCCAGCAGCGGCGGGTATGGTGGACAGGGTTACTCCTACGAGCAGTACTTC.

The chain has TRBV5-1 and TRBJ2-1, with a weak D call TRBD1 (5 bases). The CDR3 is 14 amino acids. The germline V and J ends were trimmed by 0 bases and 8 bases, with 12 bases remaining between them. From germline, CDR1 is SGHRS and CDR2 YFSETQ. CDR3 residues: CASSLEQVTDEQFF. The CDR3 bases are TGCGCCAGCAGCTTGGAACAGGTTACCGATGAGCAGTTCTTC.

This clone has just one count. The CDR3 spells CASSQVRGQGRETQYF. For the CDR3, the DNA is TGCGCCAGCAGCCAAGTTAGGGGACAGGGTAGAGAGACCCAGTACTTC. This chain uses TRBV4-1 with TRBJ2-5, with TRBD1 identical over 9 bases. The CDR3 loop spans 16 amino acids. Germline-derived CDR1 and CDR2 are MGHRA and YSYEKL. V trimming: 1 base; J trimming: 4 bases; junction bases outside the gene matches: 7.

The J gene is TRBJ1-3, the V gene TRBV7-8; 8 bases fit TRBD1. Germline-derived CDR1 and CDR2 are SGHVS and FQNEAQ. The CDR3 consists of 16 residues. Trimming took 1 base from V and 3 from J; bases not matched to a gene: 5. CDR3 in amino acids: CASSLGGQAIGNTIYF. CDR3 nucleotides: TGTGCCAGCAGCTTAGGGGGACAGGCGATTGGAAACACCATATATTTT.

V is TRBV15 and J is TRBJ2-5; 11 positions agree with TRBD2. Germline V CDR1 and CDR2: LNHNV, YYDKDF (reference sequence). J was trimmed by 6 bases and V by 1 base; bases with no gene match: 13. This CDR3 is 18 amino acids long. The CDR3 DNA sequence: TGTGCCACCAGCAGAGTCCCCTTCTCTAGCGGGGGGAGGAAGACCCAGTACTTC. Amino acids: CATSRVPFSSGGRKTQYF.

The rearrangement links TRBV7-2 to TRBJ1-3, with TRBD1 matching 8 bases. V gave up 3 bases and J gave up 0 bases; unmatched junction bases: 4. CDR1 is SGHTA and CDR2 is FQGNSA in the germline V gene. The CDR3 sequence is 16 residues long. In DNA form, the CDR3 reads TGTGCCAGCAGCTTTGGACAGGGAGTCTCTGGAAACACCATATATTTT. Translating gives CASSFGQGVSGNTIYF.

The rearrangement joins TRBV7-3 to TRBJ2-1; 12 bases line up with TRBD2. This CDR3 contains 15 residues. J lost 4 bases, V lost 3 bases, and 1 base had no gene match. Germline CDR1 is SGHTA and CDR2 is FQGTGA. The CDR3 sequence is CASSLTSGGYNEQFF. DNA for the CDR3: TGTGCCAGCAGCTTGACTAGCGGGGGATACAATGAGCAGTTCTTC.

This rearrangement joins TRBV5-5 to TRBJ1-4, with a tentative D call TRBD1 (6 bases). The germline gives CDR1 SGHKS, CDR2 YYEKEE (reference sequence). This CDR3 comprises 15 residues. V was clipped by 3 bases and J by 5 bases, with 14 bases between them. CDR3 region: CASSSVGTGNEKLFF. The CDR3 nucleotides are TGTGCCAGCAGCTCGGTAGGAACAGGGAATGAAAAACTGTTTTTT. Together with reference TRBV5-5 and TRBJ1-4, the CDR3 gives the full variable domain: DAGVTQSPTHLIKTRGQQVTLRCSPISGHKSVSWYQQVLGQGPQFIFQYYEKEERGRGNFPDRFSARQFPNYSSELNVNALLLGDSALYLCASSSVGTGNEKLFFGSGTQLSVL.

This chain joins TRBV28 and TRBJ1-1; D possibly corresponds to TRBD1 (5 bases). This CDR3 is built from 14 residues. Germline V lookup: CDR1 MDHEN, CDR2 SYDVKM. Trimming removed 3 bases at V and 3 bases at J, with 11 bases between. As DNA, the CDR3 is TGTGCCAGCAGTTTGCAAGGGGCGGACACTGAAGCTTTCTTT. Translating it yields CASSLQGADTEAFF.

The CDR3 loop reads CASSRRTGGREKLFF. DNA of the CDR3: TGTGCCAGCAGCCGACGGACAGGGGGCAGGGAAAAACTGTTTTTT. This rearrangement joins TRBV7-2 to TRBJ1-4, with TRBD1 matching over 11 bases. The CDR3 has 15 residues. CDR1 SGHTA and CDR2 FQGNSA come from the germline V gene. V was pared by 5 bases and J by 8 bases, with 7 bases of the junction left unmatched.

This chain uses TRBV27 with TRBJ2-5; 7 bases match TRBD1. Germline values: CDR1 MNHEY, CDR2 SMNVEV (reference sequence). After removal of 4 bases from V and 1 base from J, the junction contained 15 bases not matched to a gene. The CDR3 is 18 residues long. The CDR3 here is CASSSMYGQVPFQETQYF. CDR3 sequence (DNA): TGTGCCAGCAGTTCAATGTACGGACAGGTACCTTTCCAAGAGACCCAGTACTTC.

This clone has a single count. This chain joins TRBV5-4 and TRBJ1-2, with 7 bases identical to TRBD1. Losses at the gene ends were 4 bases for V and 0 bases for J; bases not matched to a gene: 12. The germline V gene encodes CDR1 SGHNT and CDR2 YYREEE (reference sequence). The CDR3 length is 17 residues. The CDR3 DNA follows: TGTGCCAGCAGCCGGGAGTCAGGGGGGTTCCCTAACTATGGCTACACCTTC. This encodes CASSRESGGFPNYGYTF.

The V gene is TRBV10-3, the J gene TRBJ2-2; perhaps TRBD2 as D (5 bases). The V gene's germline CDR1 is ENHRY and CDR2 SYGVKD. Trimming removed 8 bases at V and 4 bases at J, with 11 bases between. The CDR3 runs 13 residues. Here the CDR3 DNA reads TGTGCCATCGGTTGGGCGGGCACCGGGGAGCTGTTTTTT. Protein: CAIGWAGTGELFF.

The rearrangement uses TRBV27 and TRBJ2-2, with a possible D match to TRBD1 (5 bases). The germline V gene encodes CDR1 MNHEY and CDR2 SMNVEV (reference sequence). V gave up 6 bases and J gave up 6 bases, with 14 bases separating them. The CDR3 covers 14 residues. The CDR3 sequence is CASSRQGHPGELFF. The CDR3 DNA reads TGTGCCAGCAGCCGCCAGGGCCACCCCGGGGAGCTGTTTTTT.

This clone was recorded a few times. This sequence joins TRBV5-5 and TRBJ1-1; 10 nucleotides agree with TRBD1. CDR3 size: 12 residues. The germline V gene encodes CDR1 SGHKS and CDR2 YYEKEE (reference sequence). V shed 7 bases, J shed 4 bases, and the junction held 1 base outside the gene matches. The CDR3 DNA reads TGTGCCAGCGGACAGGGGGGCACTGAAGCTTTCTTT. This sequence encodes CASGQGGTEAFF.

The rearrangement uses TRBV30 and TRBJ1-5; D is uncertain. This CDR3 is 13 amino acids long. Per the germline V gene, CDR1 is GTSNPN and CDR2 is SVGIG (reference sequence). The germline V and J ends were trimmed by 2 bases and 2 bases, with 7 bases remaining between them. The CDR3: CAWSHQGNQPQHF. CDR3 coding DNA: TGTGCCTGGAGTCACCAGGGCAATCAGCCCCAGCATTTT.

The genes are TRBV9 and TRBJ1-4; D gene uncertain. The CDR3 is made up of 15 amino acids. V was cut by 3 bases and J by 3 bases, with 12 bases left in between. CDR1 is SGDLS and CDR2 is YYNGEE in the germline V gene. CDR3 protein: CASSETISANEKLFF. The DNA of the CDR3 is TGTGCCAGCAGCGAGACAATTTCAGCTAATGAAAAACTGTTTTTT.

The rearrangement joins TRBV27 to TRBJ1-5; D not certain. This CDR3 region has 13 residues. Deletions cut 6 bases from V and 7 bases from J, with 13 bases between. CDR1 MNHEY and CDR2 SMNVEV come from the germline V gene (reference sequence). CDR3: CASSISFLQPQHF. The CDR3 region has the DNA TGTGCCAGCAGCATCAGTTTTCTCCAGCCCCAGCATTTT.

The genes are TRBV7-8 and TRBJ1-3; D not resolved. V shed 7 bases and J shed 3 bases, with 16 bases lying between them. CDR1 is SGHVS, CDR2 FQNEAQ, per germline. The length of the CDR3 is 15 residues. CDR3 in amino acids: CASTPVSLFGNTIYF. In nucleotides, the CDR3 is TGTGCCAGCACCCCGGTGTCTCTATTTGGAAACACCATATATTTT.

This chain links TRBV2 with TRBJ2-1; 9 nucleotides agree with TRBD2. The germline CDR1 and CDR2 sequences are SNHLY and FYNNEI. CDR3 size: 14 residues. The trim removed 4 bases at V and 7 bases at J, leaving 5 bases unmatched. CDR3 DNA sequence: TGTGCCAGCAGTGCTCAGCGGGGGGAAAATGAGCAGTTCTTC. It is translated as CASSAQRGENEQFF. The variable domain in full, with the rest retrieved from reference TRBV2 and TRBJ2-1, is EPEVTQTPSHQVTQMGQEVILRCVPISNHLYFYWYRQILGQKVEFLVSFYNNEISEKSEIFDDQFSVERPDGSNFTLKIRSTKLEDSAMYFCASSAQRGENEQFFGPGTRLTVL.

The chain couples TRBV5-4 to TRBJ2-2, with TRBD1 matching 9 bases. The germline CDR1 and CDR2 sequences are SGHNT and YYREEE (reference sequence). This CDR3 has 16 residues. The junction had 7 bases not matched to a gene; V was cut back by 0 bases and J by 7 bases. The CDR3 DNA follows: TGTGCCAGCAGCTTGGGTTGGACAGGGGAGGGCGGGGAGCTGTTTTTT. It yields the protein CASSLGWTGEGGELFF.

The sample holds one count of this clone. The CDR3 region has the DNA TGTGCCAGCAGCTTAGCGCTGGGACTACCCCCCGGGGAGCTGTTTTTT. Encoded protein: CASSLALGLPPGELFF. This chain links TRBV7-2 with TRBJ2-2, with 7 bases identical to TRBD2. V dropped 0 bases and J dropped 6; count of bases not matched to a gene: 7. CDR1 SGHTA and CDR2 FQGNSA come from the germline V gene. This CDR3 has 16 residues. The full variable domain, with the rest looked up from reference TRBV7-2 and TRBJ2-2, is GAGVSQSPSNKVTEKGKDVELRCDPISGHTALYWYRQSLGQGLEFLIYFQGNSAPDKSGLPSDRFSAERTGGSVSTLTIQRTQQEDSAVYLCASSLALGLPPGELFFGEGSRLTVL.

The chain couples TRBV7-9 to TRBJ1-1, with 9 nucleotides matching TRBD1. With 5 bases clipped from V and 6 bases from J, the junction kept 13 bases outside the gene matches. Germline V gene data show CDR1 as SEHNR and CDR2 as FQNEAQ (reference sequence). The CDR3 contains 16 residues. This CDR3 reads CASSPPPHRGPPEAFF. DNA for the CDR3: TGTGCCAGCAGCCCCCCCCCGCACAGGGGGCCTCCTGAAGCTTTCTTT.

In nucleotides, the CDR3 is TGTGCCAGCAGCTTTATCGGGGGGATAACAGATACGCAGTATTTT. It is translated as CASSFIGGITDTQYF. V and J are TRBV7-2 and TRBJ2-3; 7 bases agree with TRBD2. The CDR3 runs to 15 residues. V trimming: 3 bases; J trimming: 3 bases; junction bases outside the gene matches: 6. Germline V gene lookup returns CDR1 SGHTA and CDR2 FQGNSA.

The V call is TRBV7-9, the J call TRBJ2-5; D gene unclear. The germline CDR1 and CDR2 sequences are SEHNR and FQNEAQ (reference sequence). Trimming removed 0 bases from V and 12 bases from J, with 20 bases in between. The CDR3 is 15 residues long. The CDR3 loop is CASSLAQGVSGPKYF. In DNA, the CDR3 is TGTGCCAGCAGCTTAGCGCAAGGAGTATCTGGCCCGAAGTACTTC. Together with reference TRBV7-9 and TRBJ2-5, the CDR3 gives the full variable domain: DTGVSQNPRHKITKRGQNVTFRCDPISEHNRLYWYRQTLGQGPEFLTYFQNEAQLEKSRLLSDRFSAERPKGSFSTLEIQRTEQGDSAMYLCASSLAQGVSGPKYFGPGTRLLVL.

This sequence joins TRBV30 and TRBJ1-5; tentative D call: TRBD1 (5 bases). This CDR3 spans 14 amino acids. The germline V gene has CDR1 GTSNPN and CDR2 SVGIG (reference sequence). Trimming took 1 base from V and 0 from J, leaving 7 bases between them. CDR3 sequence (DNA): TGTGCCTGGAGTGAAGGGGATAGCAATCAGCCCCAGCATTTT. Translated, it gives CAWSEGDSNQPQHF.

CDR3 protein: CASSSQGGELFF. As DNA, the CDR3 is TGTGCCAGCAGTTCGCAGGGGGGGGAGCTGTTTTTT. The genes are TRBV6-5 and TRBJ2-2; D possibly corresponds to TRBD1 (6 bases). Germline CDR1 and CDR2: MNHEY and SVGAGI. V lost 4 bases to trimming and J lost 8 bases, with 8 bases between them. The CDR3 contains 12 residues.